The 13 T cell receptor beta chains reported below all come from one sample, sequenced in a study of blood T cells in healthy people across ages (dated by TCRdb to the mid-2010s). Receptor amplification or capture employed 5' RACE. The reads were generated on an Illumina HiSeq 2500. A second about 7 to 12 cycle PCR used a sample-barcoded 5' primer and a J-beta primer mix. TCRdb reanalyzed the raw reads on its own, using fastp at Q25 for trimming and MiXCR for clone calling, and kept in-frame beta chains. Rows matching on CDR3 protein sequence are summarized as one entry with the most common DNA and genes. The table for this sample lists about 1.6 million distinct CDR3 sequences; about 35% of them were counted only once. Around 10% of the sample lies in the top ten. The source material was blood. Receptors originate from a woman aged 25 to 39 in good health.

This clonotype was counted a few times. A read error may produce the germline difference seen at one junction end. The rearrangement joins TRBV20-1 to TRBJ2-4, with 7 nucleotides matching TRBD1. The CDR3 is made up of 14 amino acids. Germline V gene lookup returns CDR1 DFQATT and CDR2 SNEGSKA (reference sequence). CDR3 coding DNA: TGCAGTGCACCGGGACAGTTAGCCAAAAACATCCAGTACTTC. Amino acids: CSAPGQLAKNIQYF.

This clonotype has just a few counts. The V and J genes are TRBV13 and TRBJ2-5; tentatively, D is TRBD1 or TRBD2 (5 bases each). The CDR3 is made up of 12 amino acids. Trimming took 2 bases from V and 11 from J, leaving 12 bases between them. Per germline, CDR1 PRHDT and CDR2 FYEKMQ (reference sequence). CDR3 coding DNA: TGTGCCAGCAGCTTATTAGGGGAGAAGCAGTACTTC. Amino acid sequence: CASSLLGEKQYF.

This clonotype was counted only a few times. This chain connects TRBV29-1 to TRBJ2-5; no definite D call. From germline, CDR1 is SQVTM and CDR2 ANQGSEA. Trimming shortened V by 5 bases and J by 4 bases, and 23 bases separated the two germline ends. This CDR3 contains 16 residues. For the CDR3, the DNA is TGCAGCGTTCGTGCCCCATTTTTGTTATTGGGAGAGACCCAGTACTTC. Protein: CSVRAPFLLLGETQYF.

In its sample, this clonotype was seen a few times. One end of the junction is discordant with germline, which a read error may explain. The genes are TRBV4-1 and TRBJ2-7, with 8 bases that match TRBD1. The CDR3 contains 16 residues. The germline gives CDR1 MGHRA, CDR2 YSYEKL. The CDR3 DNA follows: TGCGCCAGCGGCCAAGATGGAAGGACAGGGTCCTACGAGCAGTACTTC. Amino acids: CASGQDGRTGSYEQYF.

As concerns this clonotype: The junction does not match germline at one end; this may be a read error. The chain employs TRBV6-5 and TRBJ2-5; TRBD2 matches 10 bases. CDR1 is MNHEY, CDR2 SVGAGI, per germline. CDR3 length: 14 amino acids. This CDR3 reads CPSRPGLATETQYF. CDR3 nucleotide sequence: TGTCCCAGCAGGCCGGGACTAGCGACGGAGACCCAGTACTTC.

This chain links TRBV6-1 with TRBJ2-6; D is possibly TRBD2 (5 bases). Trimming removed 5 bases at V and 3 bases at J, with 11 bases between. Looked up from germline, CDR1 is MNHNS and CDR2 is SASEGT. This CDR3 has 15 residues. The DNA of the CDR3 is TGTGCCAGCAGTCCCCCCCGGGGTGGGGCCAACGTCCTGACTTTC. Its protein is CASSPPRGGANVLTF.

This clonotype has more than one count but fewer than ten. This chain links TRBV6-2 or TRBV6-3 with TRBJ2-7, with D unresolved. Germline V gene sequence: CDR1 MNHEY, CDR2 SVGEGT. CDR3 length: 12 residues. V shed 4 bases and J shed 5 bases, with 9 bases lying between them. CDR3 nucleotide sequence: TGTGCCAGCAGTTCCTCAAGCAACGAGCAGTACTTC. The encoded protein is CASSSSSNEQYF.

This clonotype was seen a handful of times. This chain connects TRBV3-1 to TRBJ2-5; TRBD2 agrees at 7 bases. This CDR3 has 16 amino acids. Germline V CDR1 and CDR2: LGHDT, YNNKEL (reference sequence). With V trimmed by 7 bases and J by 5 bases, 16 bases remained unmatched. This CDR3 reads CASTPSSGGEWETQYF. In DNA, the CDR3 is TGTGCCAGCACCCCGTCGAGTGGGGGGGAATGGGAGACCCAGTACTTC.

The J gene is TRBJ1-5, the V gene TRBV7-9, with TRBD1 matching 12 bases. CDR1 and CDR2 (germline): SEHNR, FQNEAQ (reference sequence). This CDR3 has 14 amino acids. The V gene end was trimmed by 11 bases and the J gene end by 5 bases; junction bases not matched to a gene: 7. The CDR3 loop is CARDRGRSHQPQHF. For the CDR3, the DNA is TGTGCCCGGGACAGGGGGCGTTCCCATCAGCCCCAGCATTTT.

Comment on this clonotype: A much larger clone differs from this one at a single base, so this may be a read error. The V call is TRBV30, the J call TRBJ1-1; TRBD1 matches 9 bases. This CDR3 contains 13 residues. Trimming took 3 bases from V and 4 from J; bases not matched to a gene: 3. Germline values: CDR1 GTSNPN, CDR2 SVGIG (reference sequence). The CDR3 coding sequence is TGTGCCTGGAGCCGACAGGGGGGCACTGAAGCTTTCTTT. Translation gives CAWSRQGGTEAFF.

This clonotype was picked up a small number of times. CDR3 amino acids: CASSPSSGSGEQYF. CDR3 sequence (DNA): TGTGCCAGCAGCCCTAGCTCCGGTTCTGGCGAGCAGTACTTC. The chain is built from TRBV11-2 and TRBJ2-7; D is possibly TRBD2 (5 bases). This CDR3 contains 14 residues. Germline CDR1 reads SGHAT; CDR2 reads FQNNGV. Trimming took 5 bases from V and 6 from J, leaving 17 bases between them.

This clonotype was counted between two and nine times. This chain uses TRBV29-1 with TRBJ2-4, with 8 nucleotides matching TRBD2. Germline trimming cut 4 bases from V and 5 bases from J; bases unmatched to any gene: 4. Germline values: CDR1 SQVTM, CDR2 ANQGSEA. The CDR3 spans 13 residues. Here the CDR3 DNA reads TGCAGCGTTGCCCCGGGGGGGGAAAACATTCAGTACTTC. Translated: CSVAPGGENIQYF.

The chain joins TRBV4-1 to TRBJ2-7; D possibly uses TRBD1 or TRBD2 (5 bases each). CDR3 length: 15 residues. Looked up from germline, CDR1 is MGHRA and CDR2 is YSYEKL. V was clipped by 1 base and J by 6 bases, with 16 bases between them. The CDR3 protein is CASSQVRAGGFEQYF. The CDR3 nucleotides read TGCGCCAGCAGCCAAGTCCGAGCTGGGGGTTTCGAGCAGTACTTC.